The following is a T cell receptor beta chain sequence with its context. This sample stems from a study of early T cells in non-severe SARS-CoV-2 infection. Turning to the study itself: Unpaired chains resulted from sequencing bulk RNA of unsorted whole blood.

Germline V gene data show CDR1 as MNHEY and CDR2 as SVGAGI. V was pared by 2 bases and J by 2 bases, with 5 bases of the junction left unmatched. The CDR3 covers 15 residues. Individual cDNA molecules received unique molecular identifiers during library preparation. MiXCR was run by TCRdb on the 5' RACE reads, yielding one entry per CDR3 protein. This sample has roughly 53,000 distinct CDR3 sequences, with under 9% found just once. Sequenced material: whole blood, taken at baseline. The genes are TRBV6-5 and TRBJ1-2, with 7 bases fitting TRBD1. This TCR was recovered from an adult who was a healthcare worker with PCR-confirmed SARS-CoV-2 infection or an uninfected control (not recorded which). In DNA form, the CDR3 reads TGTGCCAGCAGTTACGGGGAGGGGGCGAACTATGGCTACACCTTC. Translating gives CASSYGEGANYGYTF.